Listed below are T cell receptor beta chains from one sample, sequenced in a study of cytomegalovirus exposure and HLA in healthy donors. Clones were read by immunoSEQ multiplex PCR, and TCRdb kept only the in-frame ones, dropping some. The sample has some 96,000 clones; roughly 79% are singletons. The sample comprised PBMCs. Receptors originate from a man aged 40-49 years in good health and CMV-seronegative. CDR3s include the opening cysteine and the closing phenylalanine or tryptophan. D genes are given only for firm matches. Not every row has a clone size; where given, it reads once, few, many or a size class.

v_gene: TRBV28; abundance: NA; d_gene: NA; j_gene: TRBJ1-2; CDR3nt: TGTGCCAGCAGTCCGGGGGGCGTCTATGGCTACACCTTC; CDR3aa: CASSPGGVYGYTF
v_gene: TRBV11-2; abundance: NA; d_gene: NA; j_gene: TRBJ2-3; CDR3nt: TGTGCCAGCAGCTTAGTACCCAAGCACGCTGGCACAGATACGCAGTATTTT; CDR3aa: CASSLVPKHAGTDTQYF
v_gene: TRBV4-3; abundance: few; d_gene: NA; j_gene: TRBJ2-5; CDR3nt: TGCGCCAGCAGCCAAGATAGCGGACCCTGGGAGACCCAGTACTTC; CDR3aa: CASSQDSGPWETQYF
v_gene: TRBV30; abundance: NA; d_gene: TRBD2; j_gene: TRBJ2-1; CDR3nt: TGTGCCTGGGAGAGGGGACTAGCGGGAGGGCAGCTGGGTGAGCAGTTCTTC; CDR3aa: CAWERGLAGGQLGEQFF
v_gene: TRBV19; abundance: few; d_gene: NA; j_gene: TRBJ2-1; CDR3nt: TGTGCCAGCAGCCGGGACTGGGGATTCAATGAGCAGTTCTTC; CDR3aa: CASSRDWGFNEQFF
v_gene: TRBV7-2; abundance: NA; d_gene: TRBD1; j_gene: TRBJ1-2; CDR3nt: TGTGCCAGCAGCTCGTCCGGGACAGGGTTTTTATTAGGCTACACCTTC; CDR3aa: CASSSSGTGFLLGYTF
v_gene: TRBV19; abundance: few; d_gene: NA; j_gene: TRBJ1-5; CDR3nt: TGTGCCAGTAGCTCGACACCGGGACATAATAATCAGCCCCAGCATTTT; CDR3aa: CASSSTPGHNNQPQHF
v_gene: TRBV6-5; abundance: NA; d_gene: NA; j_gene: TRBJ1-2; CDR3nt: TGTGCCAGCAGTTACTCCCAACAGAACTATGGCTACACCTTC; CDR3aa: CASSYSQQNYGYTF
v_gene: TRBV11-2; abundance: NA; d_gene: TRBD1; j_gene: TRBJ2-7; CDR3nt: TGTGCCAGCAGATATGGACAGGGCACCTACGAGCAGTACTTC; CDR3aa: CASRYGQGTYEQYF
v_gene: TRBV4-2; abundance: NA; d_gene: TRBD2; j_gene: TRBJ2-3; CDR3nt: TGTGCCAGCAGCCAACAGAGCGGGGGCCAAATCACAGATACGCAGTATTTT; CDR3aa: CASSQQSGGQITDTQYF
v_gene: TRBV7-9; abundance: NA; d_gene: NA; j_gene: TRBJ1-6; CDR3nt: TGTGCCAGCAGCTTCGAGAACCCCCTTTCACCCCTCCACTTT; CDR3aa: CASSFENPLSPLHF
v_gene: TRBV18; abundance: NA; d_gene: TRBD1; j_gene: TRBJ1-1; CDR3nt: TGTGCCAGCTCACCCATTCCCGGGACAGGGAGAGCTGAAGCTTTCTTT; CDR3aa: CASSPIPGTGRAEAFF
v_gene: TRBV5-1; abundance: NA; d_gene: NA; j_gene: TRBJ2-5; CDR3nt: TGCGCCAGCAGCTGGAGGACTGAGCAAGAGACCCAGTACTTC; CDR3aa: CASSWRTEQETQYF
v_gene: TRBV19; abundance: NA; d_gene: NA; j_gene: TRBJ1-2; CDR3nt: TGTGCCAGTAGTATAACCGAGAGGGCGAGCAGTGGCTACACCTTC; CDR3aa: CASSITERASSGYTF
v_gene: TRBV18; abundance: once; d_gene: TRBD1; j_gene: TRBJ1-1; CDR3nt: TGTGCCAGCTCACCTCAAGGGACAGAAAATGAAGCTTTCTTT; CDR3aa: CASSPQGTENEAFF
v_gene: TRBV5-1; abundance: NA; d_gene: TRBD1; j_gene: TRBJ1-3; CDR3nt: TGCGCCAGCAGCCAGACCGGGCACAGGGGGAACACCATATATTTT; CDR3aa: CASSQTGHRGNTIYF
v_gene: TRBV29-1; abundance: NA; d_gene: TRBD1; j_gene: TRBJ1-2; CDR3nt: TGCAGCGCCCGACAGGGGCGGCGTGGCTACACCTTC; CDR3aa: CSARQGRRGYTF
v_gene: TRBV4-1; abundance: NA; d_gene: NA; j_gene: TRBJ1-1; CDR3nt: TGCGCCAGCAGCCAAGTTTGGAGGACTGAAGCTTTCTTT; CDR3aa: CASSQVWRTEAFF
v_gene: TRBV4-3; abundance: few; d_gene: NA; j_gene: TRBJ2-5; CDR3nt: TGCGCCAGCAGCCAAGACAGCCAAGAGACCCAGTACTTC; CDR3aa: CASSQDSQETQYF
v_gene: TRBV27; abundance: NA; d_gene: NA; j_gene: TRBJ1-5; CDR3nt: TGTGCCAGCAGACCTACCGGGGGGAGCAATCAGCCCCAGCATTTT; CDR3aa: CASRPTGGSNQPQHF
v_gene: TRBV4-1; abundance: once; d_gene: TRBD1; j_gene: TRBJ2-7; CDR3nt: TGCGCCAGCAGCCAAGATCGGGACAGCTCCTACGAGCAGTACTTC; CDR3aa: CASSQDRDSSYEQYF
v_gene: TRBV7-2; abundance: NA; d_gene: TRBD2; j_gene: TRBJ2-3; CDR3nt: TGTGCCAGCAGCTTGCGGGAGATCACAGATACGCAGTATTTT; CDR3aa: CASSLREITDTQYF
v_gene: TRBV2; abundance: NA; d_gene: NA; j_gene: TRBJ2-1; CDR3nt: TGTGCCCTACGAAGGGAGGTAGAGCAGTTCTTC; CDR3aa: CALRREVEQFF
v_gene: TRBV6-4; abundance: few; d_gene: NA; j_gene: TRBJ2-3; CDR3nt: TGTGCCAGCAGTGGGAGCGGTAGCACAGATACGCAGTATTTT; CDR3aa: CASSGSGSTDTQYF
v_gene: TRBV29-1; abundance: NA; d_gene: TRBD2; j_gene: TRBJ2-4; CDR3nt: TGCAGCGTTACTAGCGCAGCCAAAAACATTCAGTACTTC; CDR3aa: CSVTSAAKNIQYF
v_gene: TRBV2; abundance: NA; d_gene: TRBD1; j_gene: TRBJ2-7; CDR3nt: TGTGCCAGCAGTAGGACAGGGAATGACTACGAGCAGTACTTC; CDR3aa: CASSRTGNDYEQYF
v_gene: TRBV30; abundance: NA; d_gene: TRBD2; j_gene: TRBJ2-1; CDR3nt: TGTGCCTGGAGACTAGCGGTAGGCAATGAGCAGTTCTTC; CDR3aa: CAWRLAVGNEQFF
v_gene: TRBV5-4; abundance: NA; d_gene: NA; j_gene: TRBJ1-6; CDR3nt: TGTGCCAGCAGCTTGGATATGACAGGCGTTTCACCCCTCCACTTT; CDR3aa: CASSLDMTGVSPLHF
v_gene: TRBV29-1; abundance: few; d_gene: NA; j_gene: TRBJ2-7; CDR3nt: TGCAGCGTTTCGGGGTCTATCTCCTACTCCTACGAGCAGTACTTC; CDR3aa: CSVSGSISYSYEQYF
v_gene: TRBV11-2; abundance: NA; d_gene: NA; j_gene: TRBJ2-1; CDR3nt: TGTGCCAGCAGCTCAGCACAGCCTTCCTACAATGAGCAGTTCTTC; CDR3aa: CASSSAQPSYNEQFF
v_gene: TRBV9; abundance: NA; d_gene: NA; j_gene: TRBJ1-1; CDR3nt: TGTGCCAGCAGCGTAGCGGACACTGAAGCTTTCTTT; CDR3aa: CASSVADTEAFF
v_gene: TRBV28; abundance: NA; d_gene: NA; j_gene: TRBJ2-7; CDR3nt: TGTGCCAGCAAGAGGGGTAGCGGAGGCGGCCTCTACGAGCAGTACTTC; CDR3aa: CASKRGSGGGLYEQYF
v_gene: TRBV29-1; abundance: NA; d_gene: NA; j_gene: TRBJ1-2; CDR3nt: TGCAGCGCAAAAGGGGAGGATGGCTATGGCTACACCTTC; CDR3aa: CSAKGEDGYGYTF
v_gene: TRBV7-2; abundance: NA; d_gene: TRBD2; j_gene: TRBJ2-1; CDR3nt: TGTGCCAGCAGCCAGAGGACTAGTGACTACAATGAGCAGTTCTTC; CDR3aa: CASSQRTSDYNEQFF
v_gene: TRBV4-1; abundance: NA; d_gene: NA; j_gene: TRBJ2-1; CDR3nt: TGCGCCAGCAGCCAAGATGAGTTTCGGAGTGAGCAGTTCTTC; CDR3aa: CASSQDEFRSEQFF
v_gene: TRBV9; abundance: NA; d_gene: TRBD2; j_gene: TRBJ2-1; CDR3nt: TGTGCCAGCAGCGCTTCACTAGCGATCTCCTACAATGAGCAGTTCTTC; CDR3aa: CASSASLAISYNEQFF
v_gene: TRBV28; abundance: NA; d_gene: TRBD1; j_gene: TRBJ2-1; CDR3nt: TGTGCCAGCATCCGGACAGGAATGCCGATTTCGTATGAGCAGTTCTTC; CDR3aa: CASIRTGMPISYEQFF
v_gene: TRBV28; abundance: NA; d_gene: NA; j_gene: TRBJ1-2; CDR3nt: TGTGCCAGCAGGTGGACGCTTTCAGGGAACTATGGCTACACCTTC; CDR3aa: CASRWTLSGNYGYTF
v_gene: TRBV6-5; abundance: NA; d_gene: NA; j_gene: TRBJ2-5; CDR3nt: TGTGCCAGCTACGCCCGACTCGGGAGTATGGCGACCCAGTACTTC; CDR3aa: CASYARLGSMATQYF
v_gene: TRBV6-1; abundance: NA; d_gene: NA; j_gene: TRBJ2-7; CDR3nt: TGTGCCAGCAGTGACTGGAGCTACGAGCAGTACTTC; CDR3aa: CASSDWSYEQYF
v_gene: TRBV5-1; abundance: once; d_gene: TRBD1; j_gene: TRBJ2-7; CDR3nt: TGCGCCAGCAGCTTGGGGGGGCAAAGACAGGGTAAAAACGAGCAGTACTTC; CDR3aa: CASSLGGQRQGKNEQYF
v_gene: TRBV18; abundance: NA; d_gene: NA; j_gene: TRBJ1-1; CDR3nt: TGTGCCAGCTCCCCAGCAGCGCGGAACACTGAAGCTTTCTTT; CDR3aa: CASSPAARNTEAFF
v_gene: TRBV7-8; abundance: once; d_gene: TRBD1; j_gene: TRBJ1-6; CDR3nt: TGTGCCAGCAGCCCGAGACAGGGGTCGAATTCACCCCTCCACTTT; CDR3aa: CASSPRQGSNSPLHF
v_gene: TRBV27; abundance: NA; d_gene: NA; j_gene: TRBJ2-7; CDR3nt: TGTGCCAGCAGTTTATTCAGGGTACAGACCTACGAGCAGTACTTC; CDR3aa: CASSLFRVQTYEQYF
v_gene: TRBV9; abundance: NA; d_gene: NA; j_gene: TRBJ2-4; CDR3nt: TGTGCCAGCAGCGTAGGAACAGGGTGGGACATTCAGTACTTC; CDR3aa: CASSVGTGWDIQYF
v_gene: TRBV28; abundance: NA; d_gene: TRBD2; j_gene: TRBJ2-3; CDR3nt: TGTGCCAGCAGTTTAGCGGGAGCGCTGCAGGATACGCAGTATTTT; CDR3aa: CASSLAGALQDTQYF
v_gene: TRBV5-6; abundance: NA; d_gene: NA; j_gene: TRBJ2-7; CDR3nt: TGTGCCAGCACCGGCCCGATGGGGGCGAGCGAGCAGTACTTC; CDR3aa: CASTGPMGASEQYF
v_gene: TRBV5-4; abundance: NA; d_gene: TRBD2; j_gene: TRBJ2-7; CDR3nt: TGTGCCAGCAGCAGCGGACTAGCGGGATACGAGCAGTACTTC; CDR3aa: CASSSGLAGYEQYF
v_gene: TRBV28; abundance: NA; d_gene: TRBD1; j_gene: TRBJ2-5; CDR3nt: TGTGCCAGCAGTTCACGGGACAGAGAGACCCAGTACTTC; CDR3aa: CASSSRDRETQYF
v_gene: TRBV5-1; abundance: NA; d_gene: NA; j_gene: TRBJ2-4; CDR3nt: TGCGCCAGCAGCTTGAACCCAGGGGGAGGTTACCTGCAAAACATTCAGTACTTC; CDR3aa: CASSLNPGGGYLQNIQYF
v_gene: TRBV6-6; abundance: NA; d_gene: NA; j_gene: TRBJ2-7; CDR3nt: TGTGCCAGCAGTGGAGGGGGGGCCCTCTCCTACGAGCAGTACTTC; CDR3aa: CASSGGGALSYEQYF
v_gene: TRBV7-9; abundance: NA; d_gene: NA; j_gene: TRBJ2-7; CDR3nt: TGTGCCAGCAGCCCCGCGGTCGGGCAGTACTTC; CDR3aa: CASSPAVGQYF
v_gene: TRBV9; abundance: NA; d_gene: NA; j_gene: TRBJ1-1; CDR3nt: TGTGCCAGCAGCGTAGCTACCGGGACATACACTGAAGCTTTCTTT; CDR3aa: CASSVATGTYTEAFF
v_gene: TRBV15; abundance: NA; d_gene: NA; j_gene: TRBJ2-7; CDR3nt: TGTGCCACCAGTGTAGGACCCCCGGGGGAGCAGTACTTC; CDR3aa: CATSVGPPGEQYF
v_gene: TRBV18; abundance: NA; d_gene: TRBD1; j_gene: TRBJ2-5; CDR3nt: TGTGCCAGCTCACTACAGGGGTCAGAGACCCAGTACTTC; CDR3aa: CASSLQGSETQYF
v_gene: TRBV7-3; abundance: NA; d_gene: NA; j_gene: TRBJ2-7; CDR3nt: TGTGCCAGCAGCTTATTCGCCTACTACGAGCAGTACTTC; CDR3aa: CASSLFAYYEQYF
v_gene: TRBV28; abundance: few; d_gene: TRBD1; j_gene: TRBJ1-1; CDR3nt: TGTGCCAGCAGTATAAACAGGGGGCGATACACTGAAGCTTTCTTT; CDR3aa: CASSINRGRYTEAFF
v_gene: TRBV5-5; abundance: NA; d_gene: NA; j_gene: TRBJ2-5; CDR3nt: TGTGCCAGCCGGTGGATGGGACTCCCCCAAGAGACCCAGTACTTC; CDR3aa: CASRWMGLPQETQYF
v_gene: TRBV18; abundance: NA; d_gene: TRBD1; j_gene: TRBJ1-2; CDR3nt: TGTGCCAGCTCACCACCGGGTACAGGGGCTCCAGCTAACTATGGCTACACCTTC; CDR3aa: CASSPPGTGAPANYGYTF